This T cell receptor beta chain derives from a study of shared clonotypes between healthy human individuals. All participating donors were Caucasian adults from Nashville, Tennessee. CD4+ cells underwent separation, giving CD45RA+ naive and CD45RA-negative memory subsets. The protocol was immunoSEQ multiplex PCR, while the TCRdb copy is restricted to in-frame clones and leaves out a portion. The sample has hundreds of thousands of clones; around 78% are singletons. In germline, CDR1 is LNHDA, CDR2 SQIVND (reference sequence). The length of the CDR3 is 13 residues. Trimming took off 5 bases at V and 4 bases at J, with 9 bases between the two ends. Study-level findings and limits: Naive subsets generally had larger estimated richness than memory subsets. Donors were few, which limited the genetic and exposure-history diversity represented.

On this clone: What it binds is unknown.

The sequenced sample was memory CD4+ T cells sorted from blood. The subset: CD45RA-negative fraction. The chain has TRBV19 and TRBJ2-1; tentative D call: TRBD1 (6 bases). The TCR comes from a woman in her twenties or thirties in good health. CDR3 sequence: CASSVQGYNEQFF. Here the CDR3 DNA reads TGTGCCAGTAGTGTACAGGGATACAATGAGCAGTTCTTC.